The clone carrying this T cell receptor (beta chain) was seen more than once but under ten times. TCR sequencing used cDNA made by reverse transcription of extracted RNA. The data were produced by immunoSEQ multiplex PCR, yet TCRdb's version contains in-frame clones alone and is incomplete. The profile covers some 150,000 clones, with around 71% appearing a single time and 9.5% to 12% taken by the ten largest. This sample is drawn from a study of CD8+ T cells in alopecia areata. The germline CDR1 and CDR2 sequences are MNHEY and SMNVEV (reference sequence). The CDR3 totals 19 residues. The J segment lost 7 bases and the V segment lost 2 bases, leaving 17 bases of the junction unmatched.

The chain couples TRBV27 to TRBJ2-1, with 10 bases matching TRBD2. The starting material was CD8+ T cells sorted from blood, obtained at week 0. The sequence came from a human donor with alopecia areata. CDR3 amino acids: CASSLGGVLAGVGRNEQFF. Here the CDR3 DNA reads TGTGCCAGCAGTTTAGGTGGTGTCCTAGCGGGGGTTGGGAGGAATGAGCAGTTCTTC.